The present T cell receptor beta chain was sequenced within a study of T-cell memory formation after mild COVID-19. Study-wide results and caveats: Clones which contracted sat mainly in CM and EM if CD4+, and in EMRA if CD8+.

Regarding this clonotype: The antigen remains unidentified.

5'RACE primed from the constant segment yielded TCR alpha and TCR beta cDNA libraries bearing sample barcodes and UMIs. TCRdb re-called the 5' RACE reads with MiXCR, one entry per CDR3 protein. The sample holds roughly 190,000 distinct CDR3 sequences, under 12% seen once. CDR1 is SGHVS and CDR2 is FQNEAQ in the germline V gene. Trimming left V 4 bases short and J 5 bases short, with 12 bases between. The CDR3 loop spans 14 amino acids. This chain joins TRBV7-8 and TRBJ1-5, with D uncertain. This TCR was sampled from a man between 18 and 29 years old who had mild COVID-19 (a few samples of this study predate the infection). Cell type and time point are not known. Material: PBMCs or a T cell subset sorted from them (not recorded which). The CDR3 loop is CASSSMAGYQPQHF. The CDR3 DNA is TGTGCCAGCAGCTCGATGGCAGGCTATCAGCCCCAGCATTTT.